Following are 13 T cell receptor beta chains from one sample sequenced in a study of T cells in Graves' hyperthyroidism and ophthalmopathy. Amplification targeted TCR beta CDR3 regions from RNA transcripts. RT-PCR in the first round (using the HTBI primer set) targeted the TCR CDR3. TCRdb ran MiXCR on the multiplex PCR reads and lists one entry per CDR3 protein. The sample consists of hundreds of thousands of distinct CDR3 sequences, approximately 14% of them appearing once. What was sequenced was blood. These receptors were collected from a man between 18 and 29 years old with Graves' ophthalmopathy.

This clonotype was observed many times. The V and J genes are TRBV5-1 and TRBJ2-7; 8 nucleotides match TRBD2. Germline CDR1 reads SGHRS; CDR2 reads YFSETQ. V was clipped by 4 bases and J by 0 bases; unmatched bases: 3. This CDR3 spans 14 amino acids. The DNA for the CDR3 is TGCGCCAGCAGCCACGGGACTAGCTCCTACGAGCAGTACTTC. It translates to CASSHGTSSYEQYF.

The genes are TRBV6-5 and TRBJ2-2; D call uncertain. This CDR3 contains 15 residues. Germline CDR1 is MNHEY and CDR2 is SVGAGI. V was shortened by 2 bases and J by 4 bases, with 11 bases between the two germline ends. CDR3 amino acids: CASSYPSPPTGELFF. For the CDR3, the DNA is TGTGCCAGCAGTTACCCCTCACCCCCCACCGGGGAGCTGTTTTTT.

The J gene is TRBJ2-3, the V gene TRBV10-3, with 7 positions matching TRBD2. V lost 5 bases, J lost 6 bases, and 14 bases stayed unmatched. Germline V gene lookup returns CDR1 ENHRY and CDR2 SYGVKD. This CDR3 is built from 16 residues. The CDR3 coding sequence is TGTGCCATCAGTCCAGCGGGGTCCCTCACCATTGATACGCAGTATTTT. Translated: CAISPAGSLTIDTQYF.

This clonotype showed up many times. This rearrangement joins TRBV20-1 to TRBJ1-2, with a possible D match to TRBD1 (6 bases). In germline, CDR1 is DFQATT, CDR2 SNEGSKA (reference sequence). The CDR3 runs to 13 residues. With 6 bases removed from V and 4 bases from J, the gap between germline ends came to 15 bases. The CDR3 DNA reads as TGCAGTGCCCAGAGGGGGGAGGGCTATGGCTACACCTTC. As protein: CSAQRGEGYGYTF.

In its sample, this clonotype was seen a few times. A read error is possible here, since a much larger clone lies one base away. The J gene is TRBJ1-1, the V gene TRBV5-1; 12 bases line up with TRBD1. The CDR3 spans 17 residues. Germline V gene sequence: CDR1 SGHRS, CDR2 YFSETQ. Unmatched junction bases numbered 14, after V lost 7 bases and J lost 4 bases. CDR3 protein: CASGENLGGQGATEAFF. The CDR3 DNA is TGCGCCAGCGGCGAGAACCTTGGGGGACAGGGGGCCACTGAAGCTTTCTTT.

This clonotype was seen more than once but under ten times. V usage is TRBV30 and J usage is TRBJ2-6; D is ambiguous. The CDR3 contains 14 residues. Germline V gene lookup returns CDR1 GTSNPN and CDR2 SVGIG (reference sequence). The germline V and J ends were trimmed by 0 bases and 1 base, with 4 bases remaining between them. The CDR3 loop is CAWSVGSGANVLTF. The CDR3 region has the DNA TGTGCCTGGAGTGTCGGTTCTGGGGCCAACGTCCTGACTTTC.

This clonotype was counted only a few times. Since a much larger clone is just one base distant, this may be a read error. This sequence joins TRBV11-2 and TRBJ2-1; D possibly corresponds to TRBD1 (6 bases). The CDR3 has 13 residues. Germline V CDR1 and CDR2: SGHAT, FQNNGV. In DNA form, the CDR3 reads TGTGCCAGCAGTCTAGGACAGCAGAATGGGCAGTTCTTC. Translating it yields CASSLGQQNGQFF.

The V call is TRBV10-2, the J call TRBJ2-5, with D possibly TRBD2 on 6 matching bases. The length of the CDR3 is 14 residues. CDR1 and CDR2 (germline): WSHSY, SAAADI. Deletions cut 5 bases from V and 0 bases from J, with 10 bases between. CDR3 protein: CASSSLAHQETQYF. CDR3 DNA sequence: TGCGCCAGCAGTTCCCTAGCGCACCAAGAGACCCAGTACTTC.

This clonotype was found many times. The chain joins TRBV24-1 to TRBJ2-3; D gene uncertain. V lost 4 bases, J lost 1 base, and 11 bases lay in between. The germline V gene encodes CDR1 KGHDR and CDR2 SFDVKD. The CDR3 contains 15 residues. The CDR3 loop is CATSEGYRGTDTQYF. The CDR3 nucleotides are TGTGCCACCAGTGAGGGGTACCGGGGCACAGATACGCAGTATTTT.

This clonotype appeared many times. This chain links TRBV6-6 with TRBJ1-6, with D unresolved. Trimming took 0 bases from V and 0 from J, leaving 6 bases between them. The CDR3 extends over 16 amino acids. The germline V gene encodes CDR1 MNHNY and CDR2 SVGAGI (reference sequence). The CDR3 DNA sequence: TGTGCCAGCAGTTACTCGGCGAGCTCCTATAATTCACCCCTCCACTTT. Protein product: CASSYSASSYNSPLHF.

Regarding this clonotype: This sequence may be a read error, since a much larger clone differs from it by one base. As the CDR3 is not closed by the conserved phenylalanine or tryptophan, this likely results from a read error. The chain has TRBV12-5 and TRBJ2-2; no reliable D call. Trimming pared 7 bases from V and 0 bases from J, leaving 3 bases between. The germline gives CDR1 LGHNT, CDR2 FRNRAP. The CDR3 extends over 12 amino acids. In nucleotides, the CDR3 is TGTGCTAGTGCAGCGAACACCGGGGAGCTGTTTTTA. This sequence encodes CASAANTGELFL.

This clonotype was observed at least ten times. The chain has TRBV11-2 and TRBJ2-7; no clear D. The CDR3 length is 13 residues. CDR1 SGHAT and CDR2 FQNNGV come from the germline V gene. Trimming took 1 base from V and 3 from J, leaving 7 bases between them. The CDR3 spells CASSLVANYEQYF. The CDR3 coding sequence is TGTGCCAGCAGCTTAGTGGCGAACTACGAGCAGTACTTC.

Concerning this clonotype: Sequence at one end of the junction differs from germline and may be a read error. The chain combines TRBV7-9 with TRBJ2-6; a weak D match, TRBD1 (5 bases). Germline CDR1 SEHNR, CDR2 FQNEAQ (reference sequence). This CDR3 comprises 13 residues. The CDR3 region is CASRQSGTNVLTF. In DNA, the CDR3 is TGTGCCAGCCGACAGTCTGGGACCAACGTCCTGACTTTC. Using reference TRBV7-9 and TRBJ2-6 for the parts outside the CDR3, the full variable domain is DTGVSQNPRHKITKRGQNVTFRCDPISEHNRLYWYRQTLGQGPEFLTYFQNEAQLEKSRLLSDRFSAERPKGSFSTLEIQRTEQGDSAMYLCASRQSGTNVLTFGAGSRLTVL.